This is a list of T cell receptor beta chains from one sample in a study of T-cell reconstitution after alpha-beta-depleted transplantation in children. TCRdb used MiXCR to reprocess the PCR reads, holding one entry per CDR3 protein. The sample carries a few hundred thousand distinct CDR3 sequences, 11% recorded once. The material sequenced was peripheral blood, taken 180 days after TCRalphabeta/CD19-depleted stem cell transplant. These receptors all come from a male patient under 10 years old who had a stem cell transplant for chronic granulomatous disease, so the T cells may come from the graft donor. Each CDR3 is given with its conserved first and last residue. The order of the fields is CDR3 protein, V gene, clone size. Clone size is given for some rows only: seen once, a few or many times, or a class if the clone is expanded.

CSVEDRGLAGVNEQFF	TRBV29-1	many
CASSFRLGQETQYF	TRBV12-3/TRBV12-4	many
CASSLNSGNRQETQYF	TRBV5-1	many
CSARDLQGARDTQYF	TRBV20-1	many
CASSFQPESPHEQFF	TRBV12-3/TRBV12-4	many
CSASRPQGGGETQYF	TRBV20-1	many
CSAREQGRYNEQFF	TRBV20-1	many
CASSKTVDYEQYF	TRBV7-9	many
CASSYGLGQPQHF	TRBV5-4	.
CASSEGQGQGRTQYF	TRBV6-1	many
CASSRTSGSGNEQFF	TRBV12-3/TRBV12-4	many
CSARSTSGMLNEQFF	TRBV20-1	many
CASRKGDNNEQFF	TRBV18	many
CASSFRGGPQHF	TRBV5-5	many
CASSARGTDTQYF	TRBV4-3	many
CASSPLGKYNEQFF	TRBV12-3/TRBV12-4	many
CASRTTGSSYNEQFF	TRBV10-2	many
CASSPLVLTDTQYF	TRBV18	many
CASSSKPGLAAYNEQFF	TRBV5-1	many
CASSGVGATEAFF	TRBV5-1	many
CASSPVTRRDSPLHF	TRBV7-8	many
CATHRQGNHEQFF	TRBV6-1	many
CSVVTGTSSYEQYF	TRBV29-1	many
CSVVAREQYF	TRBV29-1	many
CASSPLTAPYEQYF	TRBV12-3/TRBV12-4	many
CASSLSRTPVEQFF	TRBV4-3	many